This T cell receptor (beta chain) was sequenced during a study of CD8 T cells in ankylosing spondylitis. Using its own MiXCR run on the 5' RACE reads, TCRdb lists one record per CDR3 protein. The sample contains under 450,000 distinct CDR3 sequences, 20% to 25% of which appear only once. The V gene lost 0 bases and the J gene lost 5 bases, with 7 bases spanning the gap. The germline gives CDR1 LGHDT, CDR2 YNNKEL (reference sequence). This CDR3 spans 13 amino acids. This sequence joins TRBV3-1 and TRBJ2-5; D is ambiguous. Sequenced: blood, either unsorted or a sorted T cell fraction (not recorded which). The receptor was isolated from a male donor with ankylosing spondylitis or in good health (not recorded which). The CDR3 loop reads CASSQDPSETQYF. The CDR3 DNA sequence: TGTGCCAGCAGCCAAGATCCGTCGGAGACCCAGTACTTC.